The rows below give T cell receptor beta chains drawn from one sample of a study of beta chain features in type 1 diabetes. Sequenced by immunoSEQ multiplex PCR; TCRdb stores in-frame clones only, minus some. The sample comprises over 200,000 clones, approximately 11% of which are singletons, and around 0.015% rests with the top ten. Source material: naive CD4+ T cells from blood. Source of these receptors: a man aged 30 to 39 with type 1 diabetes. Both conserved end residues are trimmed from each CDR3. Each record gives: V gene, CDR3 protein.

TRBV7-2 ASSRGSEQY
TRBV4-3 ASSPGQGHRFGYT
TRBV5-1 ASSLEVASSTDTQY
TRBV5-6 ASSPVLAAMNEQF
TRBV9 ASSVEGTGHGYT
TRBV9 ASSVGQVNEQY
TRBV19 ASRRLAGSDTQY
TRBV7-2 ASNQGRLTGELF
TRBV9 ASSPTGTNYGYT
TRBV5-1 ASSSTGGRETQY
TRBV6-5 ASSRGDNQPQH
TRBV2 ASSERITGELF
TRBV9 ASSPTPSGGAGNEQF
TRBV5-6 ASSLILNEQF
TRBV19 ASSWTEDNYGYT
TRBV2 ASSESNYGYT
TRBV4-3 ASSQEEGGYTEAF
TRBV28 ASRDSSNQPQH
TRBV19 ASSIGPGQGVETQY
TRBV7-9 ASSRGFTTDTQY
TRBV5-6 ASSPTGFVSYNEQF
TRBV27 ASSSGTVQETQY
TRBV4-1 ASSQVRQVYGYT
TRBV7-9 ASSPISGTSYNEQF
TRBV25-1 ASSPSRGRSPLH
TRBV9 ASSPTPRYTDTQY
TRBV29-1 SVLSSGGAYNEQF
TRBV28 ASSLSRDWGEQY
TRBV18 ASTQVGSGINEQF
TRBV15 ATSNGGEGRLRTEAF
TRBV7-9 ASSLGQGTDSPLH
TRBV6-5 ASTTVYSGYT
TRBV7-2 ASSRGQYQPQH
TRBV28 ASRGGQLYEQY
TRBV9 ASTRTPSDTDTQY
TRBV28 ASTLAGELF
TRBV5-6 ASSPGEGYEQY
TRBV25-1 ASSADRGPGEQY
TRBV11-2 ASSTHRDRGKIRLTQY
TRBV12-5 ASGLATWGPRY
TRBV7-6 ASSPGTRGRTDTQY
TRBV9 ASSVGQGSSPLH
TRBV6-5 ASRHGQGTDTQY
TRBV2 AYDRLSSYEQY
TRBV7-9 ASSLGAGARD
TRBV19 ASSIATGQETQY
TRBV13 ASSLEEGSNIQY
TRBV5-4 ASSLALAGASLQF
TRBV18 ASSPGQGYNSPLH